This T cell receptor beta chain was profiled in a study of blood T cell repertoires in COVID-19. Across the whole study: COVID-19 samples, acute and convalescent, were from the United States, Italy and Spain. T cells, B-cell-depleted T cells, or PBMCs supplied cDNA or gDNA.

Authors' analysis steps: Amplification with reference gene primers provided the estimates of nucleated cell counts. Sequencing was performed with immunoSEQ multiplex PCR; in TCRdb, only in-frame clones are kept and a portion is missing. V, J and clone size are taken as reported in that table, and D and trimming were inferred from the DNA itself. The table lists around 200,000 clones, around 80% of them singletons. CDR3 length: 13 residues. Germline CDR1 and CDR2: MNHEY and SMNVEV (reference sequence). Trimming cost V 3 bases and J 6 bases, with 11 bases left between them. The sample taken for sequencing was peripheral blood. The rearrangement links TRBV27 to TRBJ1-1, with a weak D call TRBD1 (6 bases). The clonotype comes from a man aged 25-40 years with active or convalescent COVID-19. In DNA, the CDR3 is TGTGCCAGCAGTTTGCAGGGGTGGGCTGAAGCTTTCTTT. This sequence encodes CASSLQGWAEAFF.